A single sample is the source of the 23 T cell receptor beta chains below, sequenced in a study of identical twins. TCRdb reprocessed the 5' RACE reads with MiXCR, giving one entry per CDR3 protein. The table has under 300,000 distinct CDR3 sequences, approximately 8.6% seen once. Separately, the same data were catalogued under a study of yellow fever vaccine responses in identical twins.

Sequenced sample: CD8+ T cells sorted from blood. The receptors were sampled from a woman under 30 in good health.

V is TRBV6-2 or TRBV6-3 and J is TRBJ2-6; TRBD1 aligns across 8 bases. The CDR3 runs 15 residues. Germline CDR1 reads MNHEY; CDR2 reads SVGEGT. This CDR3 is CAEGTGHSGANVLTF. The CDR3 bases are TGTGCAGAGGGGACAGGACACTCTGGGGCCAACGTCCTGACTTTC.

As for this clonotype: Mismatch with germline at one junction end may stem from a read error. This sequence joins TRBV4-1 and TRBJ2-1; 13 bases align to TRBD2. CDR3 length equals 16 residues. Germline values: CDR1 MGHRA, CDR2 YSYEKL. The CDR3 sequence is CASSQDPTGLAGASGF. CDR3 sequence (DNA): TGCGCCAGCAGCCAAGATCCAACAGGACTAGCGGGGGCTTCAGGCTTC.

This clonotype was seen many times. The rearrangement joins TRBV7-9 to TRBJ2-1; D unclear. The CDR3 is 15 amino acids. The V and J ends lost 2 bases and 0 bases respectively, with 8 bases between them. The germline CDR1 and CDR2 sequences are SEHNR and FQNEAQ (reference sequence). CDR3 region: CASSLSFLSYNEQFF. The CDR3 DNA reads as TGTGCCAGCAGCTTATCTTTTCTCTCCTACAATGAGCAGTTCTTC. Together with reference TRBV7-9 and TRBJ2-1, the CDR3 gives the full variable domain: DTGVSQNPRHKITKRGQNVTFRCDPISEHNRLYWYRQTLGQGPEFLTYFQNEAQLEKSRLLSDRFSAERPKGSFSTLEIQRTEQGDSAMYLCASSLSFLSYNEQFFGPGTRLTVL.

The genes are TRBV7-8 and TRBJ2-7; 7 bases are a match to TRBD1. This CDR3 is built from 14 residues. Germline lookup yields CDR1 SGHVS and CDR2 FQNEAQ. The V and J ends lost 1 base and 4 bases, in that order; junction bases with no gene match: 4. CDR3 in DNA: TGTGCCAGCAGCTTAGGAGTACAGGGGTACGAGCAGTACTTC. Translation: CASSLGVQGYEQYF.

Comments on this clonotype: A read error may account for a junction end that differs from germline. This sequence joins TRBV5-5 and TRBJ1-1, with D unresolved. The CDR3 loop spans 13 amino acids. Germline CDR1 SGHKS, CDR2 YYEKEE (reference sequence). The CDR3 loop reads CAISPGLNTEAFF. CDR3 bases: TGTGCCATCAGCCCCGGGTTGAACACTGAAGCTTTCTTT.

This clonotype was counted many times. This chain links TRBV7-6 with TRBJ2-6; 7 bases match TRBD1. Germline values: CDR1 SGHVS, CDR2 FNYEAQ. With 7 bases clipped from V and 0 bases from J, the junction kept 6 bases outside the gene matches. The CDR3 contains 16 residues. The CDR3 loop is CASTQDRNSGANVLTF. Written as DNA, the CDR3 is TGTGCCAGCACCCAGGACAGGAACTCTGGGGCCAACGTCCTGACTTTC.

This clonotype has just a few counts. This chain joins TRBV28 and TRBJ2-1; 8 bases are a match to TRBD1. The germline CDR1 and CDR2 sequences are MDHEN and SYDVKM. V trimming: 6 bases; J trimming: 10 bases; junction bases outside the gene matches: 5. The CDR3 runs to 12 residues. The chain's CDR3 is CASSFGTGEQFF. CDR3 bases: TGTGCCAGCAGCTTCGGGACAGGAGAGCAGTTCTTC.

The chain links TRBV6-2 or TRBV6-3 to TRBJ2-3; 7 bases map to TRBD2. Germline loops: CDR1 MNHEY, CDR2 SVGEGT. The junction had 12 bases not matched to a gene; V was cut back by 6 bases and J by 6 bases. CDR3 length: 15 amino acids. The chain's CDR3 is CASRSSGHVSDTQYF. The CDR3 nucleotides are TGTGCCAGCAGAAGTAGCGGGCACGTGTCCGATACGCAGTATTTT.

The sample holds many counts of this clonotype. The chain employs TRBV4-1 and TRBJ1-5; the D is unclear. Germline lookup yields CDR1 MGHRA and CDR2 YSYEKL. This CDR3 contains 15 residues. The V end was cut by 4 bases, the J end by 1 base, with 11 bases between. CDR3 protein: CASSPYLGSNQPQHF. In DNA form, the CDR3 reads TGCGCCAGCAGCCCCTACCTTGGGAGCAATCAGCCCCAGCATTTT.

The chain links TRBV11-2 to TRBJ2-1, with 9 bases identical to TRBD1. Germline CDR1 reads SGHAT; CDR2 reads FQNNGV. CDR3 length: 15 amino acids. J was trimmed by 2 bases and V by 5 bases; bases with no gene match: 4. The CDR3 is CASSEGTGPYNEQFF. The CDR3 DNA follows: TGTGCCAGCAGCGAAGGGACAGGGCCCTACAATGAGCAGTTCTTC.

The table lists this clonotype with a few counts. The chain combines TRBV27 with TRBJ2-7; perhaps TRBD1 as D (5 bases). The CDR3 runs to 12 residues. Germline V gene data show CDR1 as MNHEY and CDR2 as SMNVEV (reference sequence). Trimming removed 2 bases at V and 9 bases at J, with 11 bases between. CDR3 loop: CASSLAVQGQYF. The CDR3 region has the DNA TGTGCCAGCAGTTTAGCCGTGCAGGGGCAGTACTTC.

This clonotype was observed once. The V gene is TRBV5-6, the J gene TRBJ2-1, with a weak D call TRBD2 (5 bases). The V and J ends lost 3 bases and 15 bases respectively, with 13 bases between them. The CDR3 extends over 11 amino acids. Looked up from germline, CDR1 is SGHDT and CDR2 is YYEEEE. The CDR3 nucleotides read TGTGCCAGCAGCTCCGGGAATCTCTGGTTCTTC. Residues: CASSSGNLWFF.

V is TRBV7-9 and J is TRBJ2-2; perhaps TRBD1 as D (6 bases). Per germline, CDR1 SEHNR and CDR2 FQNEAQ (reference sequence). This CDR3 contains 16 residues. The germline V and J ends were trimmed by 0 bases and 0 bases, with 8 bases remaining between them. CDR3 nucleotide sequence: TGTGCCAGCAGCTTAGCGGGGACACCGAACACCGGGGAGCTGTTTTTT. Its translation: CASSLAGTPNTGELFF.

This clonotype has a count of ten or more. This chain links TRBV12-3 or TRBV12-4 with TRBJ2-3, with no clear D. V lost 3 bases, J lost 4 bases, and 17 bases lay in between. There are 16 residues in the CDR3. CDR3 nucleotides: TGTGCCAGCAGTTTGAGTAGTGGCGCCGGCGCAGATACGCAGTATTTT. This translates into CASSLSSGAGADTQYF.

Ten or more counts support this clonotype. The gene calls are TRBV4-3 and TRBJ2-7; TRBD2 agrees at 13 bases. The CDR3 is 18 amino acids. CDR1 is LGHNA and CDR2 is YSLEER in the germline V gene. V gave up 1 base and J gave up 1 base; unmatched junction bases: 7. In DNA form, the CDR3 reads TGCGCCAGCAGCCAAGGACTAGCGGGAGGCGCCCTATCCTACGAGCAGTACTTC. Translated: CASSQGLAGGALSYEQYF.

As for this clonotype: At one end the junction does not follow the germline gene, possibly because of a read error. The rearrangement links TRBV20-1 to TRBJ2-2; 8 bases map to TRBD1. Per the germline V gene, CDR1 is DFQATT and CDR2 is SNEGSKA (reference sequence). The CDR3 consists of 17 residues. The CDR3 DNA reads TGCTGTGCTAGAGATGTTCAAGGGACAGGTGGTGCCGGGGAGCTGTTTTTT. This encodes CCARDVQGTGGAGELFF.

This clonotype came up many times. The chain uses TRBV20-1 and TRBJ2-1, with no clear D. V was clipped by 0 bases and J by 3 bases, with 21 bases between them. The CDR3 totals 18 residues. Germline loops: CDR1 DFQATT, CDR2 SNEGSKA (reference sequence). This chain's CDR3 is CSARDIGPQPPIYNEQFF. CDR3 bases: TGCAGTGCTAGAGATATTGGACCCCAACCCCCTATCTACAATGAGCAGTTCTTC.

The chain joins TRBV4-3 to TRBJ2-7, with TRBD1 identical over 7 bases. J gave up 3 bases and V 1 base, and 3 bases lay outside the gene matches. The CDR3 loop spans 14 amino acids. Germline V lookup: CDR1 LGHNA, CDR2 YSLEER. The CDR3 nucleotides read TGCGCCAGCAGCCAAGGAAGGACAGGCTACGAGCAGTACTTC. It is translated as CASSQGRTGYEQYF.

This clonotype appeared many times. V and J are TRBV4-1 and TRBJ2-1, with TRBD2 matching 9 bases. The CDR3 covers 16 residues. With V trimmed by 1 base and J by 4 bases, 5 bases remained unmatched. The germline V gene has CDR1 MGHRA and CDR2 YSYEKL. CDR3 loop: CASSQALAGTYNEQFF. DNA of the CDR3: TGCGCCAGCAGCCAAGCGCTAGCGGGGACATACAATGAGCAGTTCTTC.

The chain uses TRBV7-3 and TRBJ2-3; TRBD2 matches 8 bases. Looked up from germline, CDR1 is SGHTA and CDR2 is FQGTGA. The CDR3 sequence is 16 residues long. Germline trimming cut 0 bases from V and 5 bases from J; bases unmatched to any gene: 7. The CDR3 DNA reads as TGTGCCAGCAGCTTAACTGGCGGGGGGCTTAGAGATACGCAGTATTTT. Protein product: CASSLTGGGLRDTQYF.

This clonotype turned up a few times. The DNA of the CDR3 is TGTGCCAGCAGTTACCTGGGGGCCGAGCAGTTCTTC. Protein: CASSYLGAEQFF. The chain combines TRBV6-2 or TRBV6-3 with TRBJ2-1; a weak D match, TRBD1 (6 bases). Deletions cut 2 bases from V and 10 bases from J, with 9 bases between. The V gene's germline CDR1 is MNHEY and CDR2 SVGEGT. There are 12 residues in the CDR3.

This clonotype was counted many times. The chain links TRBV29-1 to TRBJ2-5; D might be TRBD1 (5 bases). The ends were cut back, 0 bases at V and 3 bases at J, with 11 bases in the middle. The CDR3 runs 14 residues. Germline loops: CDR1 SQVTM, CDR2 ANQGSEA. The CDR3 region has the DNA TGCAGCGTTGAAGATACTGGACAAGAAGAGACCCAGTACTTC. It specifies CSVEDTGQEETQYF.

The chain links TRBV29-1 to TRBJ2-2; D not certain. The CDR3 sequence is 13 residues long. V was trimmed by 7 bases and J by 2 bases, leaving 11 bases between them. CDR1 SQVTM and CDR2 ANQGSEA come from the germline V gene. CDR3 residues: CSADRSNTGELFF. The CDR3 coding sequence is TGCAGCGCCGACCGTTCTAACACCGGGGAGCTGTTTTTT.